This passage covers 14 T cell receptor beta chains from one sample sequenced in a study of OX40 agonist ivuxolimab in advanced cancers. Repertoires were generated with immunoSEQ multiplex PCR, while TCRdb's copy carries only in-frame clones and drops some. Found here are more than 45,000 clones, approximately 86% of them singletons; the top ten hold 0.85% to 0.95%. The sequenced sample was CD4+ or CD8+ T cells sorted from blood, obtained in a trial of the OX40 agonist ivuxolimab. The receptor set was obtained from an adult with an advanced solid tumor such as melanoma, head and neck, liver or kidney cancer.

This chain links TRBV4-1 with TRBJ2-1, with 14 bases aligning to TRBD2. Germline V gene lookup returns CDR1 MGHRA and CDR2 YSYEKL. The CDR3 length is 16 residues. J lost 4 bases, V lost 6 bases, and 5 bases had no gene match. This CDR3 reads CASSQGLAGAYNEQFF. For the CDR3, the DNA is TGCGCCAGCAGTCAGGGACTAGCGGGGGCTTACAATGAGCAGTTCTTC.

The rearrangement joins TRBV19 to TRBJ2-3; TRBD2 matches 7 bases. CDR3 length: 14 amino acids. V was pared by 7 bases and J by 0 bases, with 4 bases of the junction left unmatched. CDR1 and CDR2 from the germline V gene are LNHDA and SQIVND (reference sequence). The CDR3 reads CASTRDYSTDTQYF. DNA of the CDR3: TGTGCCAGTACCAGGGACTACAGCACAGATACGCAGTATTTT.

The V and J genes are TRBV2 and TRBJ1-2; D is ambiguous. The germline gives CDR1 SNHLY, CDR2 FYNNEI. With 2 bases removed from V and 5 bases from J, the gap between germline ends came to 9 bases. This CDR3 is 13 amino acids long. CDR3 in amino acids: CASSEPRPYGYTF. DNA for the CDR3: TGTGCCAGCAGTGAACCGCGGCCTTATGGCTACACCTTC.

This sequence joins TRBV11-2 and TRBJ1-2; no clear D gene. The V end lost 4 bases, the J end lost 8 bases, and 17 bases lay between the germline ends. CDR1 and CDR2 (germline): SGHAT, FQNNGV. This CDR3 contains 14 residues. As DNA, the CDR3 is TGTGCCAGCAGCTCAGAGCTCGCGGTTGGGGGCTACACCTTC. Amino acid sequence: CASSSELAVGGYTF.

The V call is TRBV2, the J call TRBJ2-5; D possibly corresponds to TRBD1 (6 bases). The assigned J gene may be wrong: the sequence end matches TRBJ2-7 better. Germline V gives CDR1 SNHLY, CDR2 FYNNEI. The CDR3 loop spans 16 amino acids. CDR3 loop: CASTSPGTTKSYEQYF. CDR3 bases: TGTGCCAGTACCAGCCCAGGGACAACCAAAAGCTACGAGCAGTACTTC.

The V and J genes are TRBV5-4 and TRBJ2-2; 8 bases match TRBD1. The CDR3 spans 15 residues. Germline V gene data show CDR1 as SGHNT and CDR2 as YYREEE (reference sequence). V trimming: 5 bases; J trimming: 0 bases; junction bases outside the gene matches: 3. The CDR3 bases are TGTGCCAGCAGAACGGACAGGGCGAACACCGGGGAGCTGTTTTTT. Protein sequence: CASRTDRANTGELFF. Full variable domain (missing parts from reference TRBV5-4 and TRBJ2-2): ETGVTQSPTHLIKTRGQQVTLRCSSQSGHNTVSWYQQALGQGPQFIFQYYREEENGRGNFPPRFSGLQFPNYSSELNVNALELDDSALYLCASRTDRANTGELFFGEGSRLTVL.

This clone was observed a few times. The gene calls are TRBV7-3 and TRBJ1-1, with D possibly TRBD1 on 5 matching bases. The CDR3 is 13 residues long. Between the trimmed V and J ends, which lost 0 bases and 10 bases, there was a span of 12 bases. CDR1 and CDR2 (germline): SGHTA, FQGTGA. The CDR3 spells CASSLTGGSRAFF. The CDR3 DNA reads TGTGCCAGCAGCTTAACGGGGGGTAGTCGAGCTTTCTTT. Together with reference TRBV7-3 and TRBJ1-1, the CDR3 gives the full variable domain: GAGVSQTPSNKVTEKGKYVELRCDPISGHTALYWYRQSLGQGPEFLIYFQGTGAADDSGLPNDRFFAVRPEGSVSTLKIQRTERGDSAVYLCASSLTGGSRAFFGQGTRLTVV.

A few counts support this clone. The chain uses TRBV5-1 and TRBJ2-1; 7 positions match TRBD2. The length of the CDR3 is 18 residues. Germline loops: CDR1 SGHRS, CDR2 YFSETQ. V shed 1 base and J 2 bases; nucleotides not matched to a gene: 12. CDR3 DNA: TGCGCCAGCAGCTTGTCACCTTCTAGCGGAGTAACCTACAATGAGCAGTTCTTC. Protein: CASSLSPSSGVTYNEQFF.

The chain has TRBV7-3 and TRBJ2-2; 8 bases are a match to TRBD2. J gave up 5 bases and V 2 bases, and 10 bases lay outside the gene matches. CDR3 length equals 17 residues. The germline V gene has CDR1 SGHTA and CDR2 FQGTGA. CDR3 residues: CASSLLPTGLGTGELFF. The CDR3 DNA reads TGTGCCAGCAGCTTATTGCCCACGGGACTAGGAACCGGGGAGCTGTTTTTT.

This clone was detected only once. This sequence joins TRBV7-9 and TRBJ2-7; unclear D gene. Per germline, CDR1 SEHNR and CDR2 FQNEAQ (reference sequence). This CDR3 is built from 14 residues. V was cut by 7 bases and J by 0 bases, with 13 bases left in between. The CDR3 region has the DNA TGTGCCAGCAAGGAGACGGCTAGCTCCTACGAGCAGTACTTC. It specifies CASKETASSYEQYF.

This clone was picked up a small number of times. This chain connects TRBV6-1 to TRBJ1-6; 8 bases map to TRBD1. The germline V gene has CDR1 MNHNS and CDR2 SASEGT. CDR3 size: 15 residues. J was trimmed by 7 bases and V by 5 bases; bases with no gene match: 7. As DNA, the CDR3 is TGTGCCAGCAGTTTTCGCCAGGGGGCCAATTCACCCCTCCACTTT. This sequence encodes CASSFRQGANSPLHF.

This clone was recorded a few times. This chain links TRBV19 with TRBJ1-5; D gene ambiguous. Germline V gene sequence: CDR1 LNHDA, CDR2 SQIVND (reference sequence). The CDR3 is 12 residues long. V lost 6 bases and J lost 4, with 7 bases in between. CDR3: CASRTANQPQHF. The CDR3 coding sequence is TGTGCCAGTAGGACGGCTAATCAGCCCCAGCATTTT.

In this sample, this clone turned up a few times. V is TRBV25-1 and J is TRBJ2-7; D possibly corresponds to TRBD2 (6 bases). The CDR3 spans 13 residues. Between the trimmed V and J ends, which lost 10 bases and 0 bases, there was a span of 13 bases. Germline assignment: CDR1 MGHDK and CDR2 SYGVNS. The CDR3 is CATQTDYSYEQYF. The CDR3 DNA is TGTGCCACCCAGACGGACTACTCCTACGAGCAGTACTTC.

This clone has just one count. The chain has TRBV2 and TRBJ2-2; the D is unclear. Germline loops: CDR1 SNHLY, CDR2 FYNNEI. The CDR3 loop spans 15 amino acids. V lost 3 bases and J lost 7, with 15 bases in between. CDR3 sequence: CASSERPPWDGELFF. The CDR3 bases are TGTGCCAGCAGTGAGCGACCTCCCTGGGACGGGGAGCTGTTTTTT.